This is a list of T cell receptor beta chains from one sample in a study of blood T cell repertoires in COVID-19. Using immunoSEQ multiplex PCR, the repertoire was profiled, and TCRdb retains in-frame clones only, with some absent. The top ten clones hold 2.5% to 3% of a sample with around 150,000 clones, more than 60% of them seen once. Sequences were obtained from peripheral blood. The receptor set was obtained from a man aged 65 to 85 with acute or convalescent COVID-19. The CDR3 runs from the conserved cysteine through the conserved F or W. The order of the fields is V gene, D gene, J gene, clone size, CDR3 protein, CDR3 DNA. A D gene is named only where the DNA matches it firmly. The listing skips clone size in some rows; elsewhere it reads once, few, many or a size class.

>TRBV5-4|.|TRBJ2-5|once
CASSLQAGKETQYF
TGTGCCAGCAGCTTGCAAGCGGGTAAAGAGACCCAGTACTTC
>TRBV2|TRBD2|TRBJ2-1|.
CASSGLAGGPGEQFF
TGTGCCAGCAGCGGACTAGCGGGAGGGCCTGGGGAGCAGTTCTTC
>TRBV15|.|TRBJ1-5|.
CATSPALEGRQPQHF
TGTGCCACCAGCCCTGCTTTGGAGGGCAGGCAGCCCCAGCATTTT
>TRBV7-8|TRBD1|TRBJ1-4|few
CASSLTRDRAEKLFF
TGTGCCAGCAGCTTAACCCGGGACAGGGCTGAAAAACTGTTTTTT
>TRBV24-1|TRBD2|TRBJ2-1|.
CATSEFETLGGSGEQFF
TGTGCCACCAGTGAGTTCGAAACTTTGGGGGGGTCGGGTGAGCAGTTCTTC
>TRBV5-1|.|TRBJ2-7|once
CASSLGQRGHEQYF
TGCGCCAGCAGCCTAGGACAGAGGGGCCACGAGCAGTACTTC
>TRBV6-1|TRBD1|TRBJ2-7|few
CASSDTDRQVRWDYEQYF
TGTGCCAGCAGTGACACGGACAGGCAGGTTAGGTGGGATTACGAGCAGTACTTC
>TRBV6-5|.|TRBJ2-5|.
CASSWGERQETQYF
TGTGCCAGCAGTTGGGGGGAAAGACAAGAGACCCAGTACTTC
>TRBV9|.|TRBJ2-5|.
CASSEGVWETQYF
TGTGCCAGCAGCGAGGGGGTGTGGGAGACCCAGTACTTC
>TRBV14|.|TRBJ2-1|few
CASSQSGPNEQFF
TGTGCCAGCAGCCAGTCTGGGCCGAATGAGCAGTTCTTC
>TRBV7-8|.|TRBJ1-2|.
CASSLGQGLVGYTF
TGTGCCAGCAGCTTAGGGCAGGGGTTGGTTGGCTACACCTTC
>TRBV5-4|.|TRBJ2-7|once
CASSSDKAYEQYF
TGTGCCAGCAGCTCGGACAAGGCTTACGAGCAGTACTTC
>TRBV10-2|TRBD2|TRBJ2-7|.
CASSEIRLAGFYEQYF
TGCGCCAGCAGTGAGATTCGCCTAGCGGGATTCTACGAGCAGTACTTC
>TRBV7-3|TRBD1|TRBJ2-1|.
CASSLIGTGGNEQFF
TGTGCCAGCAGCTTAATAGGGACAGGGGGTAATGAGCAGTTCTTC
>TRBV18|.|TRBJ2-3|once
CASSFVSSTDTQYF
TGTGCCAGCTCATTCGTTTCTAGCACAGATACGCAGTATTTT
>TRBV29-1|TRBD1|TRBJ1-1|.
CSVGDRGRGGTEAFF
TGCAGCGTGGGGGACAGGGGGCGTGGGGGCACTGAAGCTTTCTTT
>TRBV7-2|TRBD1|TRBJ1-5|.
CASSLAGTGGTQPQHF
TGTGCCAGCAGCTTAGCCGGGACAGGGGGCACTCAGCCCCAGCATTTT
>TRBV28|TRBD2|TRBJ2-7|.
CASSFRQVRHSTSGSYEQYF
TGTGCCAGCAGTTTTAGACAGGTTCGTCATAGTACTAGCGGGAGCTACGAGCAGTACTTC
>TRBV10-3|.|TRBJ1-1|.
CAIRTENTEAFF
TGTGCCATCAGAACAGAGAACACTGAAGCTTTCTTT
>TRBV10-3|.|TRBJ2-3|.
CAISMAGGSADTQYF
TGTGCCATCAGTATGGCAGGGGGGTCGGCAGATACGCAGTATTTT
>TRBV7-2|.|TRBJ1-1|.
CASSLAGRATEAFF
TGTGCCAGCAGCTTAGCAGGGAGGGCCACTGAAGCTTTCTTT
>TRBV5-1|TRBD2|TRBJ2-5|.
CASGRLAGPQETQYF
TGCGCCAGCGGCAGACTAGCGGGACCACAAGAGACCCAGTACTTC
>TRBV18|TRBD1|TRBJ1-2|.
CASSPRQGGVDGYTF
TGTGCCAGCTCACCAAGACAGGGGGGTGTGGATGGCTACACCTTC
>TRBV6-5|.|TRBJ1-1|.
CASRTTRNTEAFF
TGTGCCAGCAGAACGACACGGAACACTGAAGCTTTCTTT
>TRBV6-6|.|TRBJ1-1|.
CASGGGGTEAFF
TGTGCCAGCGGGGGAGGGGGCACTGAAGCTTTCTTT
>TRBV19|.|TRBJ1-2|.
CAISRDTSLYGYTF
TGTGCCATCTCCCGGGACACCTCTTTGTATGGCTACACCTTC
>TRBV28|TRBD1|TRBJ1-2|once
CASEGTGGLYGYTF
TGTGCCAGCGAGGGGACAGGGGGGCTTTATGGCTACACCTTC
>TRBV12-1|.|TRBJ1-5|.
CASSFARRTNSNQPQHF
TGTGCCAGCAGCTTTGCGCGCAGGACTAATAGCAATCAGCCCCAGCATTTT
>TRBV7-2|.|TRBJ2-7|.
CASSLNPGQGTSEQYF
TGTGCCAGCAGCCTTAATCCGGGACAAGGGACCTCCGAGCAGTACTTC
>TRBV10-3|.|TRBJ1-3|once
CATSQDTSGNTIYF
TGTGCCACATCCCAGGACACCTCTGGAAACACCATATATTTT
>TRBV6-2/TRBV6-3|.|TRBJ1-5|.
CASSRGGSNQPQHF
TGTGCCAGCAGCCGAGGAGGGAGCAATCAGCCCCAGCATTTT
>TRBV18|.|TRBJ1-2|.
CASSPQSGNYGYTF
TGTGCCAGCTCACCACAGTCAGGGAACTATGGCTACACCTTC
>TRBV6-1|.|TRBJ1-1|.
CASRKSGRNTEAFF
TGTGCCAGCAGGAAGAGCGGACGGAACACTGAAGCTTTCTTT
>TRBV5-4|TRBD1|TRBJ1-2|.
CASSVQGQGNNYGYTF
TGTGCCAGCAGCGTCCAGGGACAGGGTAATAACTATGGCTACACCTTC
>TRBV6-2/TRBV6-3|TRBD2|TRBJ2-1|.
CASSYKSGRDGSPTYNEQFF
TGTGCCAGCAGTTACAAAAGCGGGAGGGACGGCTCCCCGACGTACAATGAGCAGTTCTTC
>TRBV15|TRBD1|TRBJ2-4|.
CATSRDRGGGNIQYF
TGTGCCACCAGCAGAGACAGAGGGGGCGGGAACATTCAGTACTTC
>TRBV11-2|TRBD2|TRBJ2-7|few
CASSFIGGSSYEQYF
TGTGCCAGCAGCTTCATCGGGGGGAGCTCCTACGAGCAGTACTTC
>TRBV6-5|.|TRBJ1-2|.
CASSYSKAANYGYTF
TGTGCCAGCAGTTACTCGAAGGCGGCTAACTATGGCTACACCTTC
>TRBV15|.|TRBJ1-1|.
CATSRGQLIMNTEAFF
TGTGCCACCAGCAGAGGGCAGTTGATAATGAACACTGAAGCTTTCTTT
>TRBV5-8|.|TRBJ1-5|.
CASSLLYQPQHF
TGTGCCAGCAGCCTACTATATCAGCCCCAGCATTTT
>TRBV6-5|.|TRBJ2-2|.
CASSFWTNTGELFF
TGTGCCAGCAGTTTTTGGACTAACACCGGGGAGCTGTTTTTT
>TRBV18|.|TRBJ2-5|.
CASSPPDSEETQYF
TGTGCCAGCTCACCCCCCGACTCCGAAGAGACCCAGTACTTC
>TRBV4-1|TRBD2|TRBJ2-1|few
CASSQTWREGNEQFF
TGCGCCAGCAGCCAAACGTGGCGGGAGGGCAATGAGCAGTTCTTC
>TRBV4-3|.|TRBJ1-3|.
CASSQAAGHSGNTIYF
TGCGCCAGCAGCCAAGCGGCAGGGCACTCTGGAAACACCATATATTTT
>TRBV6-1|.|TRBJ2-1|.
CASREQGRVEGIYNEQFF
TGTGCCAGCAGGGAACAGGGGAGGGTCGAAGGGATTTACAATGAGCAGTTCTTC
>TRBV7-9|.|TRBJ1-5|.
CASSAGDGQPQHF
TGTGCCAGCAGCGCAGGGGACGGTCAGCCCCAGCATTTT
>TRBV20-1|.|TRBJ1-1|.
CSALASEAFF
TGCAGTGCTCTCGCGTCTGAAGCTTTCTTT
>TRBV10-2|TRBD2|TRBJ2-4|few
CASSEGGGATKNIQYF
TGCGCCAGCAGTGAAGGCGGGGGGGCCACCAAAAACATTCAGTACTTC
>TRBV9|TRBD2|TRBJ2-7|once
CASSGGTSGYEQYF
TGTGCCAGCAGCGGTGGCACTAGCGGCTACGAGCAGTACTTC
>TRBV7-9|TRBD1|TRBJ2-3|.
CASSRTGGSTDTQYF
TGTGCCAGCAGCCGAACAGGGGGTAGCACAGATACGCAGTATTTT
>TRBV5-6|TRBD1|TRBJ2-1|.
CASSSMGRQGAYNEQFF
TGTGCCAGCAGCTCAATGGGGAGACAGGGGGCGTATAATGAGCAGTTCTTC
>TRBV7-3|.|TRBJ2-6|.
CASSYDRTGANVLTF
TGTGCCAGCAGCTACGACAGAACTGGGGCCAACGTCCTGACTTTC
>TRBV2|TRBD1|TRBJ1-5|.
CASSLDRNSNQPQHF
TGTGCCAGCAGTCTGGACAGGAATAGCAATCAGCCCCAGCATTTT
>TRBV24-1|TRBD1|TRBJ2-5|once
CATSDPRQGDETQYF
TGTGCCACCAGTGACCCAAGACAGGGGGACGAGACCCAGTACTTC
>TRBV4-2|.|TRBJ2-1|.
CASSPLASSYNEQFF
TGTGCCAGCAGCCCCTTAGCGAGCTCCTACAATGAGCAGTTCTTC
>TRBV19|.|TRBJ1-1|.
CASSIAVMNTEAFF
TGTGCCAGTAGTATAGCAGTGATGAACACTGAAGCTTTCTTT
>TRBV5-1|.|TRBJ1-2|few
CASSPRDIGYTF
TGCGCCAGCAGCCCACGGGACATCGGCTACACCTTC
>TRBV6-5|TRBD1|TRBJ1-5|once
CASKQGQGSNQPQHF
TGTGCCAGCAAGCAAGGACAGGGTAGCAATCAGCCCCAGCATTTT
>TRBV19|.|TRBJ1-6|.
CASSTSPGVNSPLHF
TGTGCCAGTAGTACCAGTCCAGGGGTTAATTCACCCCTCCACTTT